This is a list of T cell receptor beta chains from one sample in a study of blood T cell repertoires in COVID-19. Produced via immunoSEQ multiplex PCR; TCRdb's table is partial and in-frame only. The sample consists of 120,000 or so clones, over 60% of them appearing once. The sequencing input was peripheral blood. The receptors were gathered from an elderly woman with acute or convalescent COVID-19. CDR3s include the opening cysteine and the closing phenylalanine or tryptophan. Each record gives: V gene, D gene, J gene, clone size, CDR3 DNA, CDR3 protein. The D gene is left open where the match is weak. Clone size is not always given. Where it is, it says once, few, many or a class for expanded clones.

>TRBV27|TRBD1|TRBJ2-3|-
TGTGCCAGCAGTCCAGGGACAGGGAAGGAAGATACGCAGTATTTT
CASSPGTGKEDTQYF
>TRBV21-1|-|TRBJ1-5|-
TGTGCCAGCAGCAAAGAGAGGCAGGGGAACAATCAGCCCCAGCATTTT
CASSKERQGNNQPQHF
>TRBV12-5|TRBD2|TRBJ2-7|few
TGTGCTAGTGGTTGGGGACTAGCGGCCCCCTACGAGCAGTACTTC
CASGWGLAAPYEQYF
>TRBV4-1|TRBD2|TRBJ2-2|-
TGCGCCAGCAGCCCGACTCCGGGACTAGCGGGGGGCCGGATCGCCGGGGAGCTGTTTTTT
CASSPTPGLAGGRIAGELFF
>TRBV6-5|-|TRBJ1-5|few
TGTGCCGCTCGGGCAAGGGGTAGTCAGCCCCAGCATTTT
CAARARGSQPQHF
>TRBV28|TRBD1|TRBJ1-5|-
TGTGCCAGCAGCCGAAGGACAGGAGCACTCCAGCCCCAGCATTTT
CASSRRTGALQPQHF
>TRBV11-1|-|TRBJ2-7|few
TGTGCCAGCAGCTTAGCCCCTACAGATTACGAGCAGTACTTC
CASSLAPTDYEQYF
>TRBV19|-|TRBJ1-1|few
TGTGCCAGTAGTATGCGGGCGGAGAGCACTGAAGCTTTCTTT
CASSMRAESTEAFF
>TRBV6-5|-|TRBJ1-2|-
TGTGCCAGCAGCAGAGGTCCGAGCAACTATGGCTACACCTTC
CASSRGPSNYGYTF
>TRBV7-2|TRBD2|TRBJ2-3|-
TGTGCCAGCAGCTTAGCGGCGGGAGCAGTGGCAGATACGCAGTATTTT
CASSLAAGAVADTQYF
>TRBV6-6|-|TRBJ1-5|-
TGTGCTAGCGCGACAGAGAATAGCAATCAGCCCCAGCATTTT
CASATENSNQPQHF
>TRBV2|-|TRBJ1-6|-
TGTGCCAGCAGGGACAGTGGATATTCACCCCTCCACTTT
CASRDSGYSPLHF
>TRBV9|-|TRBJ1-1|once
TGTGCCAGCAGCGCTAATCCACTGAACACTGAAGCTTTCTTT
CASSANPLNTEAFF